The 18 T cell receptor beta chains below come from one sample, sequenced in a study of graft-versus-host responses after intestinal transplantation. Their cognate antigens are unknown. Clones were sequenced by immunoSEQ multiplex PCR, and TCRdb holds only the in-frame ones, with some missing. The table records more than 65,000 clones, nearly 85% of them present only once. Material: unstimulated CD4+ T cells sorted from spleen or lymph node cells, obtained before transplant. The receptors here all came from a human donor who was the organ donor for an intestinal transplant.

This sequence joins TRBV6-1 and TRBJ1-2, with D possibly TRBD1 on 5 matching bases. The CDR3 runs 17 residues. V was trimmed by 1 base and J by 4 bases, leaving 19 bases between them. The germline V gene has CDR1 MNHNS and CDR2 SASEGT. The CDR3 loop is CASSEGGPSINFYGYTF. The CDR3 DNA follows: TGTGCCAGCAGTGAAGGGGGCCCTTCCATAAACTTCTATGGCTACACCTTC.

Only a few counts were recorded for this clone. This chain joins TRBV21-1 and TRBJ2-1; TRBD2, the table's D call, lacks a check against the DNA. TRBV21-1 represents a pseudogene. The CDR3 is 15 amino acids. CDR3 region: CASSKDRLLAHEQFF. The CDR3 DNA sequence: TGTGCCAGCAGCAAAGATAGACTCTTGGCCCATGAGCAGTTCTTC.

The CDR3 protein is CASTNNRGRVSQHF. The CDR3 DNA reads TGCGCCAGCACCAATAACAGGGGGAGGGTGAGCCAGCATTTT. The chain links TRBV23-1 to TRBJ1-5, with 8 bases matching TRBD1. TRBV23-1 is flagged as an ORF with uncertain function. The CDR3 runs to 14 residues. V was pared by 7 bases and J by 12 bases, with 14 bases of the junction left unmatched.

This clone occurred a few times. The chain has TRBV20-1 and TRBJ2-7; possibly TRBD2 for D (6 bases). Trimming removed 8 bases from V and 3 bases from J, with 8 bases in between. The CDR3 is made up of 10 amino acids. Germline CDR1 is DFQATT and CDR2 is SNEGSKA (reference sequence). The CDR3 bases are TGCAGTTGGGGGGACTACGAGCAGTACGTC. As protein: CSWGDYEQYV.

V usage is TRBV19 and J usage is TRBJ2-5; a possible D gene is TRBD1 (6 bases). The germline V gene encodes CDR1 LNHDA and CDR2 SQIVND (reference sequence). Trimming removed 5 bases from V and 2 bases from J, with 18 bases in between. This CDR3 is 16 amino acids long. Written as DNA, the CDR3 is TGTGCCAGTAGTCCCTCCCGAGGGGGTGTGCAAGAGACCCAGTACTTC. Its protein is CASSPSRGGVQETQYF.

The chain carries TRBV6-6 and TRBJ1-5, with 7 bases that match TRBD1. Trimming cost V 4 bases and J 10 bases; bases outside gene matches: 13. Germline CDR1 reads MNHNY; CDR2 reads SVGAGI (reference sequence). This CDR3 has 15 residues. The CDR3 region has the DNA TGTGCCAGCAGTTCGACAGGGATTCGGGTAGAACCCCAGCATTTT. It yields the protein CASSSTGIRVEPQHF.

The chain recombines TRBV27 with TRBJ1-6; D not resolved. Germline CDR1 MNHEY, CDR2 SMNVEV (reference sequence). This CDR3 comprises 14 residues. Trimming cost V 8 bases and J 11 bases, with 19 bases left between them. The CDR3: CASSFKEITAPLHF. CDR3 nucleotides: TGTGCCAGCTCGTTTAAGGAGATAACGGCACCCCTCCACTTT.

V and J are TRBV28 and TRBJ1-4, with 8 bases matching TRBD1. The germline CDR1 and CDR2 sequences are MDHEN and SYDVKM. CDR3 length: 17 amino acids. The J segment lost 0 bases and the V segment lost 6 bases, leaving 9 bases of the junction unmatched. CDR3 sequence: CASRFPGQAATNEKLFF. CDR3 sequence (DNA): TGTGCCAGCAGGTTTCCGGGACAGGCGGCAACTAATGAAAAACTGTTTTTT.

The chain links TRBV6-4 to TRBJ2-7; 9 bases map to TRBD2. CDR3 length: 16 residues. The V segment lost 4 bases and the J segment 7 bases; nucleotides outside the gene matches: 14. Looked up from germline, CDR1 is MRHNA and CDR2 is SNTAGT. DNA of the CDR3: TGTGCCAGCAGTGCCCATAGCGGGGGCCCCCTAGGGGAGCAGTACGTC. Its protein is CASSAHSGGPLGEQYV.

This chain connects TRBV2 to TRBJ1-3, with no clear D. Germline loops: CDR1 SNHLY, CDR2 FYNNEI. V gave up 5 bases and J gave up 0 bases, with 5 bases separating them. CDR3 length equals 13 residues. The CDR3 protein is CASSIDSGNTIYF. DNA for the CDR3: TGTGCCAGCAGTATAGACTCTGGAAACACCATATATTTT.

The chain uses TRBV7-2 and TRBJ1-6; 7 bases fit TRBD1. J lost 4 bases, V lost 4 bases, and 7 bases had no gene match. The V gene's germline CDR1 is SGHTA and CDR2 FQGNSA. CDR3 length: 16 residues. CDR3 region: CASSWVPGQYNSPLHF. The CDR3 region has the DNA TGTGCCAGCAGCTGGGTCCCGGGACAGTATAATTCACCCCTCCACTTT.

The V call is TRBV7-9, the J call TRBJ2-3; 7 bases align to TRBD2. V gave up 8 bases and J gave up 4 bases; unmatched junction bases: 6. There are 13 residues in the CDR3. In germline, CDR1 is SEHNR, CDR2 FQNEAQ (reference sequence). CDR3 in amino acids: CASPREGPDTQYF. For the CDR3, the DNA is TGTGCCAGCCCCAGGGAGGGCCCAGATACGCAGTATTTT.

V and J are TRBV2 and TRBJ2-5; D gene ambiguous. CDR1 SNHLY and CDR2 FYNNEI come from the germline V gene. The CDR3 sequence is 13 residues long. With 4 bases removed from V and 1 base from J, the gap between germline ends came to 7 bases. The CDR3 DNA reads TGTGCCAGCAGTGTGGGCAGCCAAGAGACCCAGTACTTC. Protein: CASSVGSQETQYF.

The genes are TRBV4-2 and TRBJ2-3, with 12 bases lining up with TRBD2. This CDR3 is built from 16 residues. V was pared by 0 bases and J by 5 bases, with 3 bases of the junction left unmatched. In germline, CDR1 is LGHNA, CDR2 YNFKEQ. The CDR3 loop is CASSQESSGGEDTQYF. The CDR3, as DNA: TGTGCCAGCAGCCAAGAGTCTAGCGGGGGGGAAGATACGCAGTATTTT.

This clone came up once. The gene calls are TRBV9 and TRBJ1-4, with a weak D call TRBD1 (6 bases). V lost 3 bases and J lost 7, with 19 bases in between. The CDR3 has 16 residues. CDR1 and CDR2 (germline): SGDLS, YYNGEE. The CDR3 protein is CASSASPAGAGEKLFF. The CDR3 nucleotides are TGTGCCAGCAGCGCATCCCCAGCAGGGGCTGGTGAAAAACTGTTTTTT. Filled out from reference TRBV9 and TRBJ1-4, the complete variable domain reads DSGVTQTPKHLITATGQRVTLRCSPRSGDLSVYWYQQSLDQGLQFLIQYYNGEERAKGNILERFSAQQFPDLHSELNLSSLELGDSALYFCASSASPAGAGEKLFFGSGTQLSVL.

The chain is built from TRBV6-5 and TRBJ1-5, with a tentative D call TRBD1 (6 bases). CDR3 length: 13 residues. The germline CDR1 and CDR2 sequences are MNHEY and SVGAGI. V gave up 9 bases and J gave up 6 bases, with 15 bases separating them. As DNA, the CDR3 is TGTGCCAGTACGGGACATTCAGGTCAGCCCCAGCATTTT. This encodes CASTGHSGQPQHF.

The chain carries TRBV28 and TRBJ2-5; tentative D call: TRBD1 (6 bases). CDR3 size: 12 residues. Trimming stripped 6 bases from V and 7 bases from J, with 12 bases between. CDR1 is MDHEN, CDR2 SYDVKM, per germline. The CDR3 loop is CASSTGKATQYF. The CDR3 DNA reads as TGTGCCAGCAGCACAGGGAAAGCGACCCAGTACTTC.

The table lists this clone with a count of one. J is TRBJ2-5 and V is TRBV5-1; the D gene is possibly TRBD1 (5 bases). CDR1 SGHRS and CDR2 YFSETQ come from the germline V gene. CDR3 length: 15 amino acids. Trimming removed 0 bases from V and 3 bases from J, with 12 bases in between. The CDR3 coding sequence is TGCGCCAGCAGCTTGGATGGCAGGGTCGAAGAGACCCAGTACTTC. It is translated as CASSLDGRVEETQYF.